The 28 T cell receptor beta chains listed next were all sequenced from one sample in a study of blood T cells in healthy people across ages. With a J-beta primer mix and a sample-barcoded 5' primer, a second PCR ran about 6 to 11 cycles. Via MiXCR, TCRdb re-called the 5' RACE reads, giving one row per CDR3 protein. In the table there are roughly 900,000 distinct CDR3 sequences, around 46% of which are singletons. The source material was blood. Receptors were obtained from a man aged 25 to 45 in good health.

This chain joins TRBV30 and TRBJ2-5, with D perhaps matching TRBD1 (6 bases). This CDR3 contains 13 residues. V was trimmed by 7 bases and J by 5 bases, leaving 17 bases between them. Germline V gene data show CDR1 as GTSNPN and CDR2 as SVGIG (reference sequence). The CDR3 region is CALSPGEGETQYF. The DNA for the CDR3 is TGTGCCTTAAGTCCAGGGGAAGGCGAGACCCAGTACTTC. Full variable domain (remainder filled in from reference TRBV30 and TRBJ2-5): SQTIHQWPATLVQPVGSPLSLECTVEGTSNPNLYWYRQAAGRGLQLLFYSVGIGQISSEVPQNLSASRPQDRQFILSSKKLLLSDSGFYLCALSPGEGETQYFGPGTRLLVL.

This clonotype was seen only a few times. CDR3 region: CASSYSIASELHEQYF. The CDR3 nucleotides read TGTGCCAGCAGTTACTCGATCGCTAGCGAGCTTCACGAGCAGTACTTC. The V call is TRBV6-5, the J call TRBJ2-7; possibly TRBD2 for D (6 bases). The CDR3 has 16 amino acids. Trimming removed 0 bases at V and 5 bases at J, with 17 bases between. The germline V gene encodes CDR1 MNHEY and CDR2 SVGAGI.

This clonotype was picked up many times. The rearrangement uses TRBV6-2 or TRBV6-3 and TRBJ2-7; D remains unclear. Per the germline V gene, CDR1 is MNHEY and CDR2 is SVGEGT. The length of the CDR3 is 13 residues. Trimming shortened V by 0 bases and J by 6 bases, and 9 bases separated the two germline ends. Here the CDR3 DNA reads TGTGCCAGCAGTTACTCCGGTGCCAGCGAGCAGTACTTC. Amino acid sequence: CASSYSGASEQYF.

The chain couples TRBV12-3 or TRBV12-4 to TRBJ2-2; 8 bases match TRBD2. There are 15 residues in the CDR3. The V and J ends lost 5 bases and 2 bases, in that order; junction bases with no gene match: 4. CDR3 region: CASSLGGDNTGELFF. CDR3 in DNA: TGTGCCAGCAGTCTCGGGGGGGACAACACCGGGGAGCTGTTTTTT.

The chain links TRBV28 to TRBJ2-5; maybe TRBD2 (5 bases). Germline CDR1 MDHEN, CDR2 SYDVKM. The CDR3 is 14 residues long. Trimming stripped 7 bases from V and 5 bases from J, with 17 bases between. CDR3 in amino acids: CASNDGKSRETQYF. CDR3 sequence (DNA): TGTGCCAGCAACGACGGGAAAAGTCGGGAGACCCAGTACTTC.

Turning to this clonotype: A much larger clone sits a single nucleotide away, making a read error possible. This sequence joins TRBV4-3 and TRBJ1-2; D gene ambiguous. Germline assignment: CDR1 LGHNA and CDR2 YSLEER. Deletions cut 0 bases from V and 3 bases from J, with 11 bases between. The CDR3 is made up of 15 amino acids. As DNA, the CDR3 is TGCGCCAGCAGCCAAGAGGGCGCAGCCCACTATGGCTACACCTTC. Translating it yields CASSQEGAAHYGYTF.

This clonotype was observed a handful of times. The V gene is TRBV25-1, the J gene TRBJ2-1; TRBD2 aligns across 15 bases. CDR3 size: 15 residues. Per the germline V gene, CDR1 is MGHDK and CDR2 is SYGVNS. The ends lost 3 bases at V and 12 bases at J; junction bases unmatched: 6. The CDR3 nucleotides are TGTGCCAGCAGTGATCCCGGGACTAGCGGGGGGACGCAGTTCTTC. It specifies CASSDPGTSGGTQFF. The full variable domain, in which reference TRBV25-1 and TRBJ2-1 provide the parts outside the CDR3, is EADIYQTPRYLVIGTGKKITLECSQTMGHDKMYWYQQDPGMELHLIHYSYGVNSTEKGDLSSESTVSRIRTEHFPLTLESARPSHTSQYLCASSDPGTSGGTQFFGPGTRLTVL.

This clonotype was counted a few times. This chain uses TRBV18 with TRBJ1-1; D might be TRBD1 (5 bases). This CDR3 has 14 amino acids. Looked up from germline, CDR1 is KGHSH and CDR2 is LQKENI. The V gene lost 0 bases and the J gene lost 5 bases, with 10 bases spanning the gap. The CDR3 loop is CASSPPIRDTEAFF. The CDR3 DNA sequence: TGTGCCAGCTCACCACCGATCAGGGATACTGAAGCTTTCTTT.

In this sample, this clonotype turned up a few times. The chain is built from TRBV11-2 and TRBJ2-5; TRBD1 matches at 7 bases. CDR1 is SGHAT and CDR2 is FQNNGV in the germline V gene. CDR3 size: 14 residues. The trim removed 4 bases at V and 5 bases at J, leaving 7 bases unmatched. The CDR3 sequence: CASSSRPQGETQYF. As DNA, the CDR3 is TGTGCCAGCAGCTCCCGCCCACAGGGGGAGACCCAGTACTTC. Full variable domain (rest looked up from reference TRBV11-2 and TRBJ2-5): EAGVAQSPRYKIIEKRQSVAFWCNPISGHATLYWYQQILGQGPKLLIQFQNNGVVDDSQLPKDRFSAERLKGVDSTLKIQPAKLEDSAVYLCASSSRPQGETQYFGPGTRLLVL.

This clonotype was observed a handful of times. The CDR3 here is CASSQPGQRYYEQYF. The CDR3 DNA reads as TGTGCCAGCAGCCAACCGGGACAGAGGTACTACGAGCAGTACTTC. The rearrangement joins TRBV3-1 to TRBJ2-7; 7 positions agree with TRBD1. Trimming took 2 bases from V and 3 from J; bases not matched to a gene: 7. The CDR3 length is 15 residues. Per the germline V gene, CDR1 is LGHDT and CDR2 is YNNKEL (reference sequence).

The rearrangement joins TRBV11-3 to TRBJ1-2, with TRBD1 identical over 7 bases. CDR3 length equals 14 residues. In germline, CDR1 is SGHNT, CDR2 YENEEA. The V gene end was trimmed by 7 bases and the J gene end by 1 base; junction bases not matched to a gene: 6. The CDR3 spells CASTKTGSNYGYTF. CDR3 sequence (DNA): TGTGCCAGCACCAAGACAGGGAGTAACTATGGCTACACCTTC.

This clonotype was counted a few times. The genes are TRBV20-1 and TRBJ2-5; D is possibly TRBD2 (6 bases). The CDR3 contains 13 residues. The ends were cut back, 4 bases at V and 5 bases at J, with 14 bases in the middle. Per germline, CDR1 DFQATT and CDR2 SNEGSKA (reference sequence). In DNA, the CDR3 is TGCAGTGCTATGGCGGGGAGTTCGGAGACCCAGTACTTC. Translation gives CSAMAGSSETQYF.

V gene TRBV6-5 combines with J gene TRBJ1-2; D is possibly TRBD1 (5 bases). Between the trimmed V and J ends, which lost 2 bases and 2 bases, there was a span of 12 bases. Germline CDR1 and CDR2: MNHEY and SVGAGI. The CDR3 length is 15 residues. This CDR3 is CASSYTGLGNYGYTF. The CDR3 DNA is TGTGCCAGCAGTTACACGGGGCTCGGCAACTATGGCTACACCTTC.

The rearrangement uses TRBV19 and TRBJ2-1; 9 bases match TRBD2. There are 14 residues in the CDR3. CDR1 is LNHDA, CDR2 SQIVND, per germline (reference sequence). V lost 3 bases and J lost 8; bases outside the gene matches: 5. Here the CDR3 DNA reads TGTGCCAGTAGTATGGGACTAGCTATAGATGAGCAGTTCTTC. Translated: CASSMGLAIDEQFF.

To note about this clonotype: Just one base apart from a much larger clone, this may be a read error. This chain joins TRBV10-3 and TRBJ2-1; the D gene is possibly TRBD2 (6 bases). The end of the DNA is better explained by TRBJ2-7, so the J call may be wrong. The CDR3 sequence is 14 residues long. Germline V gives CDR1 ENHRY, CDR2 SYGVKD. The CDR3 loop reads CAIAGQSSYNEQYF. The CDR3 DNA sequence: TGTGCCATAGCGGGTCAGAGCTCCTACAATGAGCAGTACTTC.

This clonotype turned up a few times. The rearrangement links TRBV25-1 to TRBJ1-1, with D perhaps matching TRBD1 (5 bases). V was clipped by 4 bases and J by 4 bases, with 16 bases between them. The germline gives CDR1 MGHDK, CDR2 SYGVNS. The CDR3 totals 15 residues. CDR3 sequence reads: CASSGSGAWITEAFF. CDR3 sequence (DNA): TGTGCCAGCAGTGGATCCGGGGCTTGGATCACTGAAGCTTTCTTT.

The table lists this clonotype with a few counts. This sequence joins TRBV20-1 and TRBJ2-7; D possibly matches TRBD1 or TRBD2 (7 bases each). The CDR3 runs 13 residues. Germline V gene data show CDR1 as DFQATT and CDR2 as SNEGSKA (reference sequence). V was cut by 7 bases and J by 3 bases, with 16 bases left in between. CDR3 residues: CSVPGGAIYEQYF. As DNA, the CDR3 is TGCAGTGTCCCAGGGGGGGCGATCTACGAGCAGTACTTC.

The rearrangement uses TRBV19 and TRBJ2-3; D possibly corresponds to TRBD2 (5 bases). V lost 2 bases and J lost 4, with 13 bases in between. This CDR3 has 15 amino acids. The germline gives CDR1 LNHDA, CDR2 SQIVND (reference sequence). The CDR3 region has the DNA TGTGCCAGTAGTATACGTCGGATGCGGGCAGATACGCAGTATTTT. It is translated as CASSIRRMRADTQYF.

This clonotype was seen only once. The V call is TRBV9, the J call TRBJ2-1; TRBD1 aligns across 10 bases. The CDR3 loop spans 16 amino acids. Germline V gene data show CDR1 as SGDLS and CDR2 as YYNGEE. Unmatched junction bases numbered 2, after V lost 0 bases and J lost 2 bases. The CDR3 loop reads CASSVGTGGTYNEQFF. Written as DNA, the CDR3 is TGTGCCAGCAGCGTAGGGACAGGGGGAACCTACAATGAGCAGTTCTTC.

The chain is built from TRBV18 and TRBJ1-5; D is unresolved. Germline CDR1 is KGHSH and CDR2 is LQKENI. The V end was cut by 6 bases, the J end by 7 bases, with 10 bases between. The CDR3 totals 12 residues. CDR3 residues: CASSDGAQPQHF. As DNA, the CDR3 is TGTGCCAGCTCTGATGGAGCACAGCCCCAGCATTTT.

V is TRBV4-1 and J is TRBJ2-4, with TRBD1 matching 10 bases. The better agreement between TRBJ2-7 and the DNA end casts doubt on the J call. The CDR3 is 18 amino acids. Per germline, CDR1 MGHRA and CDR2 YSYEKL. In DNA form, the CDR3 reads TGCGCCAGCAGCCAAGAGCCGGGACAGGGGAATCGATTGAACGAGCAGTACTTC. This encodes CASSQEPGQGNRLNEQYF.

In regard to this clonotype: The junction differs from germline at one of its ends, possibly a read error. CDR3 nucleotide sequence: TGTGCCAGCAGTTACTGCCGGGACAGGGGGCGCGAATCGGGCACAGATACGCGGTATTTT. Its protein product is CASSYCRDRGRESGTDTRYF. This chain links TRBV6-5 with TRBJ2-3; 12 nucleotides align to TRBD1. The CDR3 runs 20 residues. The germline CDR1 and CDR2 sequences are MNHEY and SVGAGI.

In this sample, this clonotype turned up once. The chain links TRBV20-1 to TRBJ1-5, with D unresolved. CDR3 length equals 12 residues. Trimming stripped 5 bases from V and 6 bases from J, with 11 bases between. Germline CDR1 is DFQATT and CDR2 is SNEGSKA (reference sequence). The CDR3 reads CSAEGYIQPQHF. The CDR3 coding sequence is TGCAGTGCTGAAGGGTACATTCAGCCCCAGCATTTT.

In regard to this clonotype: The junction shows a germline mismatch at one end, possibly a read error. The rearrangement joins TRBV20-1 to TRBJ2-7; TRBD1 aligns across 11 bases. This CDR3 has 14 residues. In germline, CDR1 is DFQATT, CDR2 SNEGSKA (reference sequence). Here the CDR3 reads CGARERTGGFEQYF. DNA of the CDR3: TGCGGTGCTAGAGAACGGACAGGGGGCTTCGAGCAGTACTTC.

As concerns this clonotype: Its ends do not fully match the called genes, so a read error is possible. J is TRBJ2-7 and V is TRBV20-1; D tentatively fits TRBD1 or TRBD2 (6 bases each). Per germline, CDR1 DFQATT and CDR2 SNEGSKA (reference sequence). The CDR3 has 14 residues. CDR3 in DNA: TGCAGTGCGTCGGGGGACCGGGACACCTACGAGCAGTGCTTC. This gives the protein CSASGDRDTYEQCF.

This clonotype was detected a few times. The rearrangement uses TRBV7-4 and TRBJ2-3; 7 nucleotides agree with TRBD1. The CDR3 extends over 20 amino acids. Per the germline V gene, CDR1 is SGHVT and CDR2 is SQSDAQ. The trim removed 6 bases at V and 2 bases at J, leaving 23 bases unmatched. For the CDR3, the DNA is TGTGCCAGCAGTTGTACGGACAGGCCTAGAACCCGTTATTTCACAGATACGCAGTATTTT. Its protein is CASSCTDRPRTRYFTDTQYF.

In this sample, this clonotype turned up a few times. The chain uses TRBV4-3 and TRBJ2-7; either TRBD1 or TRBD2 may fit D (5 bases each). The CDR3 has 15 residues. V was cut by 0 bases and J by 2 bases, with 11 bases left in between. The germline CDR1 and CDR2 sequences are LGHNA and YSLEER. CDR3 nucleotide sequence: TGCGCCAGCAGCCAAGATACGGGACCCACCTACGAGCAGTACTTC. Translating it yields CASSQDTGPTYEQYF.

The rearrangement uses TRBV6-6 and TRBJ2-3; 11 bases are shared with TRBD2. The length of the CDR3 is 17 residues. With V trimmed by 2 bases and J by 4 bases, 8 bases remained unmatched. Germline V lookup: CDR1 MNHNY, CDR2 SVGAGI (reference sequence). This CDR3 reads CASSYPISGGAPDTQYF. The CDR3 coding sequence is TGTGCCAGCAGTTACCCAATTAGCGGGGGGGCCCCAGATACGCAGTATTTT.